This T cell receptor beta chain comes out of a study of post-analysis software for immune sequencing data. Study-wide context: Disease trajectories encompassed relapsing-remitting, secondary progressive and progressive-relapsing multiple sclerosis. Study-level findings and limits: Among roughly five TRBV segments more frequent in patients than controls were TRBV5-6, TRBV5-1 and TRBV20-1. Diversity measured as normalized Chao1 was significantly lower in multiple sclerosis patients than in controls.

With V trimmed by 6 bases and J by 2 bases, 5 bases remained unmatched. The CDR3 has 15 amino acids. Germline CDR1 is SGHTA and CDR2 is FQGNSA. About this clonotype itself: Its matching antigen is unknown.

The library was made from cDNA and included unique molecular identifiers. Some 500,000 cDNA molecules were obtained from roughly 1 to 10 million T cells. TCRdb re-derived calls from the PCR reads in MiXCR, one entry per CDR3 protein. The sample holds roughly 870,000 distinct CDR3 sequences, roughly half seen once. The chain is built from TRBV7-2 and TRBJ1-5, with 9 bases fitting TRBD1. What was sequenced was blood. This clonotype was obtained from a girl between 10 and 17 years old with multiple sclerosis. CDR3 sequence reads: CASSTGGLGNQPQHF. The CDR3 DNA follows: TGTGCCAGCAGTACAGGGGGCCTGGGCAATCAGCCCCAGCATTTT.